Each of the 32 T cell receptor beta chains below was sequenced from the same sample in a study of control samples from healthy donors and cancer patients. TCRdb keeps only in-frame clones here, not all; method: immunoSEQ multiplex PCR. The sample has over 110,000 clones, approximately 91% seen once. The specimen sequenced was blood. Receptor source: a woman in her twenties or thirties in good health.

The genes are TRBV28 and TRBJ1-5; no clear D gene. The CDR3 has 13 residues. With 1 base removed from V and 7 bases from J, the gap between germline ends came to 8 bases. CDR1 and CDR2 from the germline V gene are MDHEN and SYDVKM. CDR3 protein: CASSLLRGQPQHF. The DNA for the CDR3 is TGTGCCAGCAGTTTATTGCGGGGACAGCCCCAGCATTTT.

The chain is built from TRBV10-3 and TRBJ2-3; D may correspond to TRBD1 or TRBD2 (5 bases each). CDR3 length: 15 residues. V lost 3 bases and J 3 bases, leaving 13 bases between the germline ends. Per germline, CDR1 ENHRY and CDR2 SYGVKD. The CDR3 loop reads CAISDQGRTTDTQYF. The CDR3 coding sequence is TGTGCCATCAGTGACCAGGGACGGACGACAGATACGCAGTATTTT.

The J gene is TRBJ1-5, the V gene TRBV5-6; TRBD1 is a possible D gene (6 bases). The CDR3 is made up of 13 amino acids. Germline loops: CDR1 SGHDT, CDR2 YYEEEE. Trimming shortened V by 1 base and J by 11 bases, and 13 bases separated the two germline ends. The CDR3 loop is CASSLTGTGSQHF. DNA for the CDR3: TGTGCCAGCAGCTTGACAGGGACTGGGTCCCAGCATTTT.

CDR3 coding DNA: TGTGCCAGCAGCCCGGGACAGGGGGCAACTTGGGGTGAAAAACTGTTTTTT. The encoded protein is CASSPGQGATWGEKLFF. The chain recombines TRBV7-9 with TRBJ1-4; 12 bases are shared with TRBD1. Germline CDR1 reads SEHNR; CDR2 reads FQNEAQ (reference sequence). V lost 5 bases to trimming and J lost 7 bases; unmatched junction nucleotides: 11. This CDR3 comprises 17 residues.

This chain joins TRBV14 and TRBJ2-2; TRBD2 aligns across 9 bases. Germline V lookup: CDR1 SGHDN, CDR2 FVKESK. This CDR3 is built from 17 residues. Trimming took 6 bases from V and 4 from J; bases not matched to a gene: 12. Here the CDR3 reads CASSSLGLARSTGELFF. CDR3 DNA sequence: TGTGCCAGCAGTTCTCTGGGACTAGCCCGATCCACCGGGGAGCTGTTTTTT.

The CDR3 DNA sequence: TGTGCCAGCACTCCAGGGATAGGCAATCAGCCCCAGCATTTT. Its protein is CASTPGIGNQPQHF. The genes are TRBV6-5 and TRBJ1-5, with D possibly TRBD1 on 5 matching bases. The V gene's germline CDR1 is MNHEY and CDR2 SVGAGI. This CDR3 has 14 amino acids. Trimming removed 7 bases at V and 2 bases at J, with 12 bases between.

CDR3 DNA sequence: TGTGCCAGCTCAATCGACAGGCCTTCGGATTCACCCCTCCACTTT. The encoded protein is CASSIDRPSDSPLHF. The chain joins TRBV18 to TRBJ1-6; tentative D call: TRBD1 (6 bases). Germline CDR1 is KGHSH and CDR2 is LQKENI. The CDR3 is 15 amino acids. Trimming shortened V by 5 bases and J by 8 bases, and 16 bases separated the two germline ends.

The chain links TRBV30 to TRBJ2-7, with no clear D. CDR1 and CDR2 (germline): GTSNPN, SVGIG (reference sequence). CDR3 length: 12 amino acids. The V and J ends lost 3 bases and 4 bases respectively, with 10 bases between them. CDR3 protein: CAWRVGNYEQYF. The CDR3 coding sequence is TGTGCCTGGAGGGTGGGAAATTACGAGCAGTACTTC.

This chain connects TRBV9 to TRBJ2-7; 9 positions match TRBD1. V shed 3 bases, J shed 5 bases, and the junction held 9 bases outside the gene matches. The CDR3 contains 15 residues. Looked up from germline, CDR1 is SGDLS and CDR2 is YYNGEE. The CDR3: CASSAGQGRVDEQYF. The CDR3 DNA reads as TGTGCCAGCAGCGCCGGACAGGGGAGAGTCGACGAGCAGTACTTC.

The chain is built from TRBV28 and TRBJ1-1, with unresolved D. This CDR3 is built from 11 residues. V lost 4 bases, J lost 7 bases, and 7 bases lay in between. Germline V gene sequence: CDR1 MDHEN, CDR2 SYDVKM. CDR3 DNA sequence: TGTGCCAGCAGTTACGCGGTTGAAGCTTTCTTT. Amino acid sequence: CASSYAVEAFF.

J is TRBJ2-3 and V is TRBV9; 12 bases agree with TRBD2. This CDR3 region has 16 residues. V shed 1 base, J shed 6 bases, and the junction held 6 bases outside the gene matches. Per germline, CDR1 SGDLS and CDR2 YYNGEE. The CDR3 sequence is CASSVRGTSGRDTQYF. CDR3 DNA: TGTGCCAGCAGCGTAAGAGGGACTAGCGGGCGGGATACGCAGTATTTT.

The chain joins TRBV30 to TRBJ1-3; tentative D call: TRBD1 (5 bases). Germline assignment: CDR1 GTSNPN and CDR2 SVGIG (reference sequence). The CDR3 extends over 15 amino acids. V lost 0 bases and J 0 bases, leaving 9 bases between the germline ends. The CDR3 region is CAWSVRGGSGNTIYF. The CDR3 region has the DNA TGTGCCTGGAGTGTACGCGGGGGCTCTGGAAACACCATATATTTT.

This clone showed up just a few times. The V and J genes are TRBV7-2 and TRBJ2-1; 7 nucleotides line up with TRBD2. The CDR3 totals 18 residues. In germline, CDR1 is SGHTA, CDR2 FQGNSA. V lost 2 bases, J lost 5 bases, and 15 bases stayed unmatched. The CDR3 here is CASSLRGASGSINNEQFF. DNA for the CDR3: TGTGCCAGCAGCTTAAGAGGGGCTAGCGGATCAATAAACAATGAGCAGTTCTTC.

V and J are TRBV6-5 and TRBJ2-1; TRBD2 aligns across 7 bases. The V and J ends lost 0 bases and 6 bases, in that order; junction bases with no gene match: 5. Germline lookup yields CDR1 MNHEY and CDR2 SVGAGI. There are 15 residues in the CDR3. In nucleotides, the CDR3 is TGTGCCAGCAGTTACTCTTACACTAGCGCCAATGAGCAGTTCTTC. It specifies CASSYSYTSANEQFF.

This clone was seen once. J is TRBJ1-4 and V is TRBV7-2, with a tentative D call TRBD1 (5 bases). The germline CDR1 and CDR2 sequences are SGHTA and FQGNSA. This CDR3 has 12 residues. V dropped 2 bases and J dropped 8 bases, with 6 bases sitting between them. The CDR3 reads CASSLWGEKLFF. The CDR3 DNA reads as TGTGCCAGCAGCTTATGGGGGGAAAAACTGTTTTTT.

The V gene is TRBV2, the J gene TRBJ2-3, with 10 nucleotides matching TRBD2. The germline CDR1 and CDR2 sequences are SNHLY and FYNNEI. V lost 6 bases, J lost 1 base, and 4 bases stayed unmatched. This CDR3 contains 15 residues. The CDR3: CASRAGTSGTDTQYF. The DNA for the CDR3 is TGTGCCAGCAGGGCCGGGACTAGCGGCACAGATACGCAGTATTTT.

J is TRBJ1-5 and V is TRBV15; perhaps TRBD1 as D (6 bases). Germline V gives CDR1 LNHNV, CDR2 YYDKDF (reference sequence). The CDR3 has 15 amino acids. Deletions cut 0 bases from V and 3 bases from J, with 9 bases between. The DNA of the CDR3 is TGTGCCACCAGCAGAGATTGGGGGGCCAATCAGCCCCAGCATTTT. Translating it yields CATSRDWGANQPQHF.

The chain combines TRBV6-2 or TRBV6-3 with TRBJ2-3, with a weak D call TRBD2 (6 bases). This CDR3 region has 15 residues. CDR1 and CDR2 from the germline V gene are MNHEY and SVGEGT. V lost 5 bases and J lost 3, with 15 bases in between. CDR3 protein: CASSQRLEGTDTQYF. The CDR3 DNA reads TGTGCCAGCAGTCAAAGACTAGAGGGTACAGATACGCAGTATTTT.

The chain has TRBV28 and TRBJ1-1; D remains unclear. V dropped 8 bases and J dropped 4 bases, with 11 bases sitting between them. The length of the CDR3 is 12 residues. Per the germline V gene, CDR1 is MDHEN and CDR2 is SYDVKM. CDR3 in amino acids: CASGSSLTEAFF. CDR3 DNA sequence: TGTGCCAGCGGGAGCTCACTCACTGAAGCTTTCTTT.

This chain connects TRBV6-2 or TRBV6-3 to TRBJ2-7, with 9 positions matching TRBD2. The CDR3 loop spans 15 amino acids. Looked up from germline, CDR1 is MNHEY and CDR2 is SVGEGT. V shed 6 bases, J shed 2 bases, and the junction held 8 bases outside the gene matches. CDR3 region: CASSLPSGKTYEQYF. The CDR3, as DNA: TGTGCCAGCAGCCTCCCTAGCGGGAAGACCTACGAGCAGTACTTC.

On this clone itself: The sample holds other DNA sequences that translate to the same CDR3. The chain employs TRBV29-1 and TRBJ2-6, with TRBD1 as a possible D gene (6 bases). The V end was cut by 6 bases, the J end by 3 bases, with 15 bases between. Germline assignment: CDR1 SQVTM and CDR2 ANQGSEA. CDR3 length: 15 residues. CDR3 DNA: TGCAGCGTCGGAACAGGGAGCAGTGGGGCCAACGTCCTGACTTTC. It codes for CSVGTGSSGANVLTF.

J is TRBJ1-5 and V is TRBV30, with TRBD1 as a possible D gene (6 bases). V lost 0 bases and J 4 bases, leaving 13 bases between the germline ends. There are 15 residues in the CDR3. Germline V lookup: CDR1 GTSNPN, CDR2 SVGIG (reference sequence). The CDR3 region has the DNA TGTGCCTGGAGTGTACCGGGGGCGATTAATCAGCCCCAGCATTTT. Protein product: CAWSVPGAINQPQHF.

This clone is a singleton in its sample. The CDR3 here is CAWSADREGNTEAFF. The CDR3 DNA follows: TGTGCCTGGAGCGCGGACAGGGAAGGAAACACTGAAGCTTTCTTT. The chain carries TRBV30 and TRBJ1-1; TRBD1 agrees at 8 bases. J gave up 2 bases and V 3 bases, and 8 bases lay outside the gene matches. This CDR3 comprises 15 residues. Looked up from germline, CDR1 is GTSNPN and CDR2 is SVGIG (reference sequence). The complete variable domain, with remaining parts taken from reference TRBV30 and TRBJ1-1, reads SQTIHQWPATLVQPVGSPLSLECTVEGTSNPNLYWYRQAAGRGLQLLFYSVGIGQISSEVPQNLSASRPQDRQFILSSKKLLLSDSGFYLCAWSADREGNTEAFFGQGTRLTVV.

The chain's CDR3 is CASSFQGAGEQFF. Written as DNA, the CDR3 is TGTGCCAGCAGCTTTCAAGGGGCGGGTGAGCAGTTCTTC. The rearrangement links TRBV11-2 to TRBJ2-1; the D gene could be TRBD1 or TRBD2 (5 bases each). Germline loops: CDR1 SGHAT, CDR2 FQNNGV. Trimming took 3 bases from V and 9 from J, leaving 12 bases between them. This CDR3 is 13 amino acids long.

The J gene is TRBJ2-7, the V gene TRBV2; 10 bases map to TRBD2. The germline V gene encodes CDR1 SNHLY and CDR2 FYNNEI. This CDR3 region has 19 residues. J lost 2 bases, V lost 2 bases, and 15 bases had no gene match. The CDR3 nucleotides are TGTGCCAGCAGTGAACGGGACCCCGGGACTAGCGCAATTGCCTACGAGCAGTACTTC. It translates to CASSERDPGTSAIAYEQYF.

This clone was observed a handful of times. This chain joins TRBV2 and TRBJ2-2; D uncertain. Per germline, CDR1 SNHLY and CDR2 FYNNEI. The CDR3 contains 14 residues. The V end lost 5 bases, the J end lost 0 bases, and 7 bases lay between the germline ends. In DNA, the CDR3 is TGTGCCAGCAGTTTTAGATCGAACACCGGGGAGCTGTTTTTT. Encoded protein: CASSFRSNTGELFF.

The rearrangement joins TRBV11-2 to TRBJ2-1; 7 nucleotides align to TRBD2. Trimming at V came to 2 bases and at J to 4 bases, leaving 5 bases not matched to a gene. This CDR3 has 15 amino acids. CDR1 and CDR2 (germline): SGHAT, FQNNGV. The CDR3 coding sequence is TGTGCCAGCAGCTTACTAGCGGAATTATACAATGAGCAGTTCTTC. Translating it yields CASSLLAELYNEQFF. The full variable domain, rest sourced from reference TRBV11-2 and TRBJ2-1, is EAGVAQSPRYKIIEKRQSVAFWCNPISGHATLYWYQQILGQGPKLLIQFQNNGVVDDSQLPKDRFSAERLKGVDSTLKIQPAKLEDSAVYLCASSLLAELYNEQFFGPGTRLTVL.

The chain employs TRBV2 and TRBJ1-4; D gene ambiguous. V lost 7 bases, J lost 3 bases, and 15 bases lay in between. The length of the CDR3 is 15 residues. CDR1 is SNHLY and CDR2 is FYNNEI in the germline V gene. CDR3 DNA: TGTGCCAGCAAACCTTCTGGGAGCGCTAATGAAAAACTGTTTTTT. Amino acid sequence: CASKPSGSANEKLFF.

The rearrangement links TRBV29-1 to TRBJ2-3; no clear D. The germline gives CDR1 SQVTM, CDR2 ANQGSEA. The CDR3 totals 13 residues. V lost 8 bases to trimming and J lost 4 bases, with 16 bases between them. The CDR3 nucleotides are TGCAGCTCCGACGGGCGCCCCCCAGATACGCAGTATTTT. It translates to CSSDGRPPDTQYF.

The rearrangement joins TRBV5-1 to TRBJ1-2, with D unclear. This CDR3 region has 14 residues. V gave up 6 bases and J gave up 7 bases, with 19 bases separating them. CDR1 is SGHRS and CDR2 is YFSETQ in the germline V gene. The CDR3 DNA sequence: TGCGCCAGCACCCTACCCGGGGATGTCAGTGGCTACACCTTC. This codes for CASTLPGDVSGYTF. The variable domain in full, completed from reference TRBV5-1 and TRBJ1-2, reads KAGVTQTPRYLIKTRGQQVTLSCSPISGHRSVSWYQQTPGQGLQFLFEYFSETQRNKGNFPGRFSGRQFSNSRSEMNVSTLELGDSALYLCASTLPGDVSGYTFGSGTRLTVV.

The chain recombines TRBV7-2 with TRBJ2-3, with 10 bases matching TRBD2. The CDR3 covers 14 residues. V lost 3 bases to trimming and J lost 9 bases; unmatched junction nucleotides: 6. Germline V CDR1 and CDR2: SGHTA, FQGNSA. The CDR3 here is CASSFSSGSNTQYF. The DNA of the CDR3 is TGTGCCAGCAGCTTCTCTAGCGGGAGCAACACGCAGTATTTT.

This chain connects TRBV4-2 to TRBJ2-7; D is possibly TRBD1 or TRBD2 (7 bases each). The CDR3 spans 15 residues. Trimming cost V 4 bases and J 5 bases, with 18 bases left between them. Germline CDR1 LGHNA, CDR2 YNFKEQ. The CDR3 nucleotides are TGTGCCAGCAGCCTCCGGGGGGTCACAGGGGACGAGCAGTACTTC. This encodes CASSLRGVTGDEQYF.